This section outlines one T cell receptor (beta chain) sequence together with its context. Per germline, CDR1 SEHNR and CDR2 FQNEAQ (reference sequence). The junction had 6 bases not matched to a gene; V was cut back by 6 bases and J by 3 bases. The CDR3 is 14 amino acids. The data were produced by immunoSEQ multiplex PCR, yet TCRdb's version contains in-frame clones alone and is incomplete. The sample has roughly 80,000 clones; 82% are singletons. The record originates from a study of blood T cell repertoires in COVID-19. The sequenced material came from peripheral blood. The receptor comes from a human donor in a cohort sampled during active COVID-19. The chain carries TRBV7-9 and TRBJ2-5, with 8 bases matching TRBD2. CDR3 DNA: TGTGCCAGCAGGGGGGGTAGCGGGGAAGAGACCCAGTACTTC. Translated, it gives CASRGGSGEETQYF.